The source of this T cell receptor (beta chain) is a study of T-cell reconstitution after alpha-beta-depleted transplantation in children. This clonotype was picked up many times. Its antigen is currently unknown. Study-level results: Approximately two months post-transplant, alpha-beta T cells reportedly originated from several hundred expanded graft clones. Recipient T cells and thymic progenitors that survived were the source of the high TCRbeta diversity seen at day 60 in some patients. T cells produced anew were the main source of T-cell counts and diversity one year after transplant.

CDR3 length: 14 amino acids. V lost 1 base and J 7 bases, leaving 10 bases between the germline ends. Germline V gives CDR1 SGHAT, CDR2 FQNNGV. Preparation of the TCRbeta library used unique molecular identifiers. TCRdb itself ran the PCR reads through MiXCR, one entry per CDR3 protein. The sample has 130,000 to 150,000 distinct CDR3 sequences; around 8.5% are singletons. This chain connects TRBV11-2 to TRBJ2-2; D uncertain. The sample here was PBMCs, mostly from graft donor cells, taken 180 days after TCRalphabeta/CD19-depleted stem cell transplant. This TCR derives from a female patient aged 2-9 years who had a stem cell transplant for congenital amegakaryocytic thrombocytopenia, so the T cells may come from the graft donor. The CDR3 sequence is CASSLARIGGELFF. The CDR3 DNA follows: TGTGCCAGCAGCTTAGCCCGGATAGGCGGGGAGCTGTTTTTT.